This TCR beta chain was recovered during a study of blood T cells in healthy people across ages. The use of a sample-barcoded 5' primer and a J-beta primer mix characterized a second PCR of about 7 to 12 cycles. A 12-random-nucleotide template-switch adaptor tagged each cDNA molecule. A single record per CDR3 protein comes from TCRdb applying MiXCR to the 5' RACE reads. The table includes fewer than 2 million distinct CDR3 sequences, around 42% detected once. The authors isolated at least 7 million PBMCs per sample. In this sample, this clonotype turned up a few times. The clonotype comes from a human donor in good health. The material sequenced was blood.

The CDR3 coding sequence is TGCAGTGCGCGACGGGCTGGGGAGGGGTATGGCTACACCTTC. The encoded protein is CSARRAGEGYGYTF. The chain employs TRBV20-1 and TRBJ1-2, with D possibly being TRBD1 (5 bases). The CDR3 is 14 residues long. With 6 bases removed from V and 5 bases from J, the gap between germline ends came to 19 bases. Per germline, CDR1 DFQATT and CDR2 SNEGSKA (reference sequence).